This passage covers 11 T cell receptor beta chains from one sample sequenced in a study of shared clonotypes between healthy human individuals. Profiled with immunoSEQ multiplex PCR; TCRdb holds only in-frame clones, not every one. Of 2,100,000 or so clones in the sample, more than 90% were seen once. Sequencing was performed on naive CD4+ T cells sorted from blood. Documented subset: CD45RA+ positively selected. The receptors were sampled from a young man in good health.

The J gene is TRBJ1-6, the V gene TRBV5-4; TRBD1 is a possible D gene (6 bases). The CDR3 covers 14 residues. V was pared by 2 bases and J by 6 bases, with 9 bases between. From germline, CDR1 is SGHNT and CDR2 YYREEE (reference sequence). The CDR3 is CASSLQQGNSPLHF. CDR3 nucleotides: TGTGCCAGCAGCTTACAACAGGGTAATTCACCCCTCCACTTT.

Points on this clone: In the same sample, other DNA sequences code for this CDR3. This sequence joins TRBV9 and TRBJ1-2, with D possibly being TRBD1 (5 bases). The CDR3 covers 15 residues. Trimming removed 3 bases at V and 1 base at J, with 13 bases between. The germline V gene has CDR1 SGDLS and CDR2 YYNGEE. For the CDR3, the DNA is TGTGCCAGCAGCGCCTCCGGGACGGATAACTATGGCTACACCTTC. It yields the protein CASSASGTDNYGYTF.

The rearrangement joins TRBV9 to TRBJ2-5, with 9 bases lining up with TRBD2. Looked up from germline, CDR1 is SGDLS and CDR2 is YYNGEE. This CDR3 is built from 14 residues. V shed 2 bases and J 5 bases; nucleotides not matched to a gene: 4. Here the CDR3 reads CASSVGTSYETQYF. Here the CDR3 DNA reads TGTGCCAGCAGCGTGGGGACTAGCTATGAGACCCAGTACTTC.

Comment on this clone: The sample has other DNA sequences that encode this CDR3 too. The chain links TRBV18 to TRBJ2-3, with D uncertain. The ends were cut back, 3 bases at V and 3 bases at J, with 4 bases in the middle. Germline-derived CDR1 and CDR2 are KGHSH and LQKENI. The CDR3 consists of 12 residues. In DNA, the CDR3 is TGTGCCAGCTCACCCATGACAGATACGCAGTATTTT. Residues: CASSPMTDTQYF.

Points on this clone: This specimen includes other DNA sequences encoding the same CDR3. CDR3 DNA sequence: TGTGCCAGCAGCTCCGGGACATATAATTCACCCCTCCACTTT. This gives the protein CASSSGTYNSPLHF. The V and J genes are TRBV6-5 and TRBJ1-6, with D possibly matching TRBD1 (6 bases). CDR1 is MNHEY, CDR2 SVGAGI, per germline. With 6 bases removed from V and 4 bases from J, the gap between germline ends came to 10 bases. This CDR3 contains 14 residues.

The rearrangement uses TRBV29-1 and TRBJ1-1; D not resolved. From germline, CDR1 is SQVTM and CDR2 ANQGSEA. The CDR3 extends over 13 amino acids. The V end lost 2 bases, the J end lost 0 bases, and 7 bases lay between the germline ends. As DNA, the CDR3 is TGCAGCGTTGAACGCCCCATGAACACTGAAGCTTTCTTT. Amino acid sequence: CSVERPMNTEAFF.

The J gene is TRBJ2-7, the V gene TRBV10-3, with 8 bases that match TRBD2. Trimming took 6 bases from V and 3 from J; bases not matched to a gene: 4. Germline lookup yields CDR1 ENHRY and CDR2 SYGVKD. This CDR3 spans 13 amino acids. The CDR3 reads CAISDSGVYEQYF. CDR3 nucleotides: TGTGCCATCAGCGATAGCGGGGTCTACGAGCAGTACTTC.

This clone showed up just once. This chain uses TRBV11-2 with TRBJ2-1; D remains ambiguous. Deletions cut 5 bases from V and 0 bases from J, with 17 bases between. Looked up from germline, CDR1 is SGHAT and CDR2 is FQNNGV. The CDR3 consists of 17 residues. CDR3 nucleotide sequence: TGTGCCAGCAGCCCGGGCCCACTATGGGGCTCCTACAATGAGCAGTTCTTC. This codes for CASSPGPLWGSYNEQFF.

This clone was seen once. This sample also contains other DNA sequences that code for the same CDR3. The V and J genes are TRBV25-1 and TRBJ2-3, with 9 nucleotides matching TRBD1. Germline V gene data show CDR1 as MGHDK and CDR2 as SYGVNS. V trimming: 3 bases; J trimming: 0 bases; junction bases outside the gene matches: 1. The CDR3 consists of 15 residues. The DNA for the CDR3 is TGTGCCAGCAGTGAGGGGACAGGGAGCACAGATACGCAGTATTTT. Residues: CASSEGTGSTDTQYF.

This chain links TRBV29-1 with TRBJ2-5, with D possibly being TRBD2 (5 bases). The germline V gene encodes CDR1 SQVTM and CDR2 ANQGSEA. The CDR3 runs to 18 residues. Trimming pared 4 bases from V and 0 bases from J, leaving 24 bases between. CDR3 in amino acids: CSVALTLSGGWYQETQYF. For the CDR3, the DNA is TGCAGCGTTGCCCTAACCCTCTCTGGCGGGTGGTACCAAGAGACCCAGTACTTC.

This clone is a singleton in its sample. V gene TRBV10-3 combines with J gene TRBJ2-1, with TRBD2 as a possible D gene (7 bases). Germline V gene data show CDR1 as ENHRY and CDR2 as SYGVKD. V gave up 4 bases and J gave up 8 bases, with 15 bases separating them. CDR3 length equals 14 residues. The CDR3 loop is CAISGLAGGDEQFF. The CDR3 bases are TGTGCCATCAGTGGACTAGCCGGGGGCGATGAGCAGTTCTTC.